This entry describes one TCR beta chain. Its antigen is unknown. The data are from a study of shared clonotypes between healthy human individuals. Whole-study findings and limits: Shared clonotypes: roughly 4.7% naive CD4, about 3.3% naive CD8, less than 2.5% memory CD4, around 0.4% memory CD8. Sequencing of the sorted subsets was shown by rarefaction to be incomplete despite large depth.

Each sorted subset replicate got 200 ng genomic DNA, 25,000 to 30,000 genomes. Original processing methods: Filtering of immunoSEQ junctional sequences could not match full-length read filtering. Some clones are missing from TCRdb's copy, which holds only in-frame ones; the method was immunoSEQ multiplex PCR. The DNA was the basis for D and trimming; V, J and clone size are from that table. The sample contains fewer than 1 million clones, about 96% of which appear only once. Germline lookup yields CDR1 WSHSY and CDR2 SAAADI. The CDR3 loop spans 16 amino acids. The V and J ends lost 5 bases and 4 bases, in that order; junction bases with no gene match: 9. CD45RO-negative CD8 cells positively selected for CCR7 made up the naive population, which excluded terminally differentiated effector memory CD45RA+ cells.

J is TRBJ1-1 and V is TRBV10-2; 11 nucleotides match TRBD1. This clonotype was obtained from a man younger than 45 in good health. Sequencing input: naive CD8+ T cells sorted from blood. The CDR3 DNA reads as TGCGCCAGCAGTACCGGGACAGGGGGTTTAACCACTGAAGCTTTCTTT. Residues: CASSTGTGGLTTEAFF.